A selection of T cell receptor beta chains follows, all from one sample in a study of blood T cell repertoires in COVID-19. Assay: immunoSEQ multiplex PCR; the TCRdb copy retains only in-frame clones and omits some. The table includes 150,000 to 200,000 clones, around nine tenths detected once. The sequencing sample was made of peripheral blood. All receptors come from a man aged 18 to 29 with active or convalescent COVID-19. CDR3s include the opening cysteine and the closing phenylalanine or tryptophan. A D gene is named only where the DNA matches it firmly. A clone size is listed for some rows: how often the clone was seen (once, few, many), or a class if it is expanded.

TGTGCCAGCAGTTGGGGACAGAAGAACACTGAAGCTTTCTTT CASSWGQKNTEAFF NA TRBV27 TRBD1 TRBJ1-1
TGTGCCAGCAGCGCCCTCGTGAGCGGGGCGTTGGGGGCTTTCTTT CASSALVSGALGAFF NA TRBV9 NA TRBJ1-1
TGCGCCAGCAGCTTGGGAGGACAGGGGGGTCCCTCTGGGGCCAACGTCCTGACTTTC CASSLGGQGGPSGANVLTF NA TRBV5-1 TRBD1 TRBJ2-6
TGTGCCAGCAGCCGAGGACAGTCAGATACGCAGTATTTT CASSRGQSDTQYF NA TRBV5-6 NA TRBJ2-3
TGTGCCAGCGGAACTAAGATCAGCGATTGGGACACCAATCAGCCCCAGCATTTT CASGTKISDWDTNQPQHF NA TRBV2 NA TRBJ1-5
TGTGCCAGCAGTTACTCAGGACAGGGGAACACTGAAGCTTTCTTT CASSYSGQGNTEAFF NA TRBV6-6 TRBD1 TRBJ1-1
TGTGCCAGTAGTACCTTTTATAGCAATCAGCCCCAGCATTTT CASSTFYSNQPQHF few TRBV19 NA TRBJ1-5
TGTGCCAGCAGCCTTAGCGGGGGGAAGCAAGAGACCCAGTACTTC CASSLSGGKQETQYF NA TRBV11-2 TRBD2 TRBJ2-5
TGTGCCAGTAGCCGACCTACCGGGACAGGGTACAATGAGCAGTTCTTC CASSRPTGTGYNEQFF NA TRBV19 TRBD1 TRBJ2-1
TGTGCCAGCAGTGTGTCAGGCACAGATACGCAGTATTTT CASSVSGTDTQYF NA TRBV6-4 NA TRBJ2-3
TGTGCCAGCAGCCCTCACAGGGCAAACATTCAGTACTTC CASSPHRANIQYF NA TRBV3-1/TRBV3-2 NA TRBJ2-4
TGTGCCAGCAGTTACGTTCAGGGAGGGAGCTATGGCTACACCTTC CASSYVQGGSYGYTF NA TRBV6-5 NA TRBJ1-2
TGCAGCGTTGAAGTTTCGGGGGGCCGGGAAGCTTTCTTT CSVEVSGGREAFF NA TRBV29-1 NA TRBJ1-1
TGTGCCAGCAGCTCCCGATGGGCGGGAGAAGATACGCAGTATTTT CASSSRWAGEDTQYF NA TRBV6-2/TRBV6-3 TRBD2 TRBJ2-3
TGTGCCAGCAGCGTAGATCCAGGGGGCGGTTCTGAACTGTTTTTT CASSVDPGGGSELFF NA TRBV9 TRBD1 TRBJ1-4
TGTGCCAGTAATGAGTCGGGGGGGAGCAGTCAGCCCCAGCATTTT CASNESGGSSQPQHF NA TRBV19 NA TRBJ1-5
TGTGCCTGGAGTATCCCAGTTTCCTACGAGCAGTACTTC CAWSIPVSYEQYF NA TRBV30 NA TRBJ2-7
TGTGCCAGTCCGACCTCGGGTAGATACTATGGCTACACCTTC CASPTSGRYYGYTF NA TRBV6-5 NA TRBJ1-2
TGTGCCAGCAGTTCGACAGGGAGGAGCAATCAGCCCCAGCATTTT CASSSTGRSNQPQHF NA TRBV28 TRBD1 TRBJ1-5
TGTGCCACCGGCGCCCTTTCAGCGGGTGGGGAGACCCAGTACTTC CATGALSAGGETQYF NA TRBV24-1 NA TRBJ2-5
TGTGCCAGCTCACCTTGGGGAGTCTCTACCGACAATGAGCAGTTCTTC CASSPWGVSTDNEQFF NA TRBV18 NA TRBJ2-1
TGTGCCAGCAGCCAACAGGGCAACATGAACACTGAAGCTTTCTTT CASSQQGNMNTEAFF NA TRBV3-1/TRBV3-2 NA TRBJ1-1
TGCGCCAGCAGCCAAGATATACAGGTCCGATATTCACCCCTCCACTTT CASSQDIQVRYSPLHF once TRBV4-3 NA TRBJ1-6
TGTGCCAGTGGAGGAGATACTGGAAACACCATATATTTT CASGGDTGNTIYF once TRBV12-3/TRBV12-4 NA TRBJ1-3
TGTGCCAGCAGCCACCTGACAGAGAACTATGGCTACACCTTC CASSHLTENYGYTF NA TRBV3-1/TRBV3-2 NA TRBJ1-2
TGTGCCAGCAGCGCCGGGACAGACTACGAGCAGTACTTC CASSAGTDYEQYF NA TRBV5-5 TRBD1 TRBJ2-7
TGTGCCAGCAGCGGACTAGCGGGTGAAGAGACCCAGTACTTC CASSGLAGEETQYF NA TRBV28 TRBD2 TRBJ2-5
TGTGCCAGCAGCTTATTTTTAGGGGGACAGGGGCGATTGTACAATGAGCAGTTCTTC CASSLFLGGQGRLYNEQFF once TRBV7-6 TRBD1 TRBJ2-1
TGTGCCAGCAGCTTAATTCCTAGCGGAGCCACAGATACGCAGTATTTT CASSLIPSGATDTQYF NA TRBV7-3 TRBD2 TRBJ2-3
TGTGCCAGCAGCTTAGGAGGATGGCAGGGCGGCACTGAAGCTTTCTTT CASSLGGWQGGTEAFF NA TRBV7-8 NA TRBJ1-1
TGTGCCAGCAGCCAGCTCCCTAGCTACAATGAGCAGTTCTTC CASSQLPSYNEQFF NA TRBV3-1/TRBV3-2 NA TRBJ2-1
TGCGCCAGCAGCCAAGAACTAGCGGGGGGGACAGATACGCAGTATTTT CASSQELAGGTDTQYF NA TRBV4-1 TRBD2 TRBJ2-3
TGTGCCAGCAGTTTCCCCTATTCACCCCTCCACTTT CASSFPYSPLHF few TRBV28 NA TRBJ1-6
TGCAGCGTTGAAGACCTAGAACAAGTACATCTGCGCACAGATACGCAGTATTTT CSVEDLEQVHLRTDTQYF once TRBV29-1 NA TRBJ2-3
TGTGCCAGCAGCCAAGAAATCGGGGGGCCGGGCTACAATGAGCAGTTCTTC CASSQEIGGPGYNEQFF once TRBV3-1/TRBV3-2 NA TRBJ2-1
TGTGCTAGTGCCCCTCGTGAGGGCACCTACAATGAGCAGTTCTTC CASAPREGTYNEQFF NA TRBV12-5 NA TRBJ2-1
TGTGCCAGCAGCTTCAGACAGACGACTAACTATGGCTACACCTTC CASSFRQTTNYGYTF NA TRBV5-6 NA TRBJ1-2
TGCGCCAGCAGCCAAGACCCAAAAGCGGGAGAGCTGGATACGCAGTATTTT CASSQDPKAGELDTQYF NA TRBV4-1 TRBD2 TRBJ2-3
TGTGCCAGCAGCTTAGACTGGTATGGCTACACCTTC CASSLDWYGYTF NA TRBV5-4 NA TRBJ1-2
TGTGCCAGCAGTGAAGTTGGGGTACAGGGTGAAGCTTTCTTT CASSEVGVQGEAFF NA TRBV6-1 NA TRBJ1-1
TGTGCCAGCAGCTTGCCAGGGAAGGAGGGAGAGACCCAGTACTTC CASSLPGKEGETQYF NA TRBV5-4 NA TRBJ2-5
TGCAGCGTTGAGGGAGGGGACACTGAAGCTTTCTTT CSVEGGDTEAFF NA TRBV29-1 NA TRBJ1-1
TGTGCCAGCAGTAAGACAGTCCCTAATTCACCCCTCCACTTT CASSKTVPNSPLHF few TRBV6-5 NA TRBJ1-6
TGTGCCAGCAGTTACTCGACCGGACACACCTACGAGCAGTACTTC CASSYSTGHTYEQYF NA TRBV6-5 NA TRBJ2-7
TGTGCCAGCTCCGATCGGGGGAATGGCTACACCTTC CASSDRGNGYTF NA TRBV6-5 NA TRBJ1-2
TGTGCCAGCAGTTTTACCGGGGAGGATCCCTATGGCTACACCTTC CASSFTGEDPYGYTF few TRBV6-4 NA TRBJ1-2
TGTGCCAGCAGGACGACAGGCGACTATGGCTACACCTTC CASRTTGDYGYTF NA TRBV28 NA TRBJ1-2
TGCGCCAGCAGCCAAGACCAGGGGGGCACTGAAGCTTTCTTT CASSQDQGGTEAFF NA TRBV4-1 TRBD1 TRBJ1-1